Shown below are 21 T cell receptor beta chains from a single sample sequenced in a study of OX40 agonist ivuxolimab in advanced cancers. The method was immunoSEQ multiplex PCR; TCRdb's version includes in-frame clones alone and lacks a portion of them. The repertoire holds more than 45,000 clones, with approximately 90% as singletons. The material was CD4+ or CD8+ T cells sorted from blood, obtained in a trial of the OX40 agonist ivuxolimab. These receptors all come from an adult with an advanced solid tumor such as melanoma, head and neck, liver or kidney cancer.

The chain links TRBV29-1 to TRBJ2-1; D not resolved. This CDR3 contains 12 residues. Germline V lookup: CDR1 SQVTM, CDR2 ANQGSEA. V lost 3 bases to trimming and J lost 4 bases, with 7 bases between them. The CDR3 is CSVDAEYNEQFF. The CDR3 coding sequence is TGCAGCGTTGATGCGGAGTACAATGAGCAGTTCTTC.

This clone was observed a handful of times. V usage is TRBV27 and J usage is TRBJ1-4, with unresolved D. The length of the CDR3 is 15 residues. CDR1 is MNHEY, CDR2 SMNVEV, per germline (reference sequence). Trimming pared 3 bases from V and 2 bases from J, leaving 10 bases between. The DNA of the CDR3 is TGTGCCAGCAGTTTTCGGGTATCTACTAATGAAAAACTGTTTTTT. Its translation: CASSFRVSTNEKLFF.

The chain couples TRBV7-6 to TRBJ2-7; 8 positions agree with TRBD2. Germline-derived CDR1 and CDR2 are SGHVS and FNYEAQ. The CDR3 is 17 amino acids. V trimming: 1 base; J trimming: 0 bases; junction bases outside the gene matches: 8. CDR3 in amino acids: CASSLEGSGVSSYEQYF. As DNA, the CDR3 is TGTGCCAGCAGCTTAGAGGGTAGCGGGGTGAGCTCCTACGAGCAGTACTTC.

The rearrangement joins TRBV19 to TRBJ1-1, with 7 positions matching TRBD1. Trimming removed 7 bases from V and 5 bases from J; junction bases left unmatched: 7. CDR1 and CDR2 from the germline V gene are LNHDA and SQIVND (reference sequence). The CDR3 runs to 13 residues. This chain's CDR3 is CASTRTGSTEAFF. The CDR3 DNA reads TGTGCCAGTACCCGGACAGGTTCGACTGAAGCTTTCTTT.

The chain recombines TRBV30 with TRBJ2-7; possible D gene TRBD2, 6 bases. V was trimmed by 4 bases and J by 3 bases, leaving 10 bases between them. CDR3 length: 12 amino acids. Germline loops: CDR1 GTSNPN, CDR2 SVGIG (reference sequence). The CDR3 DNA reads as TGTGCCTGGAAGCCCGGGGGCTACGAGCAGTACTTC. Residues: CAWKPGGYEQYF. Variable domain in full (rest from reference TRBV30 and TRBJ2-7): SQTIHQWPATLVQPVGSPLSLECTVEGTSNPNLYWYRQAAGRGLQLLFYSVGIGQISSEVPQNLSASRPQDRQFILSSKKLLLSDSGFYLCAWKPGGYEQYFGPGTRLTVT.

This clone occurred once. The chain links TRBV7-2 to TRBJ2-7, with D possibly being TRBD1 (5 bases). The CDR3 has 15 amino acids. With 1 base removed from V and 2 bases from J, the gap between germline ends came to 12 bases. Germline CDR1 reads SGHTA; CDR2 reads FQGNSA. This CDR3 is CASSLVPLGPYEQYF. The CDR3 coding sequence is TGTGCCAGCAGCTTAGTACCATTGGGGCCCTACGAGCAGTACTTC. Full variable domain (rest looked up from reference TRBV7-2 and TRBJ2-7): GAGVSQSPSNKVTEKGKDVELRCDPISGHTALYWYRQSLGQGLEFLIYFQGNSAPDKSGLPSDRFSAERTGGSVSTLTIQRTQQEDSAVYLCASSLVPLGPYEQYFGPGTRLTVT.

The chain carries TRBV6-1 and TRBJ1-4, with 7 bases lining up with TRBD1. V lost 1 base and J lost 8; bases outside the gene matches: 4. Germline V gene sequence: CDR1 MNHNS, CDR2 SASEGT. CDR3 length: 14 amino acids. CDR3 nucleotides: TGTGCCAGCAGTGAAGTAGGGGGCGAGGAAAAACTGTTTTTT. Its translation: CASSEVGGEEKLFF.

The chain carries TRBV19 and TRBJ1-2; D ambiguous. Germline V CDR1 and CDR2: LNHDA, SQIVND (reference sequence). The CDR3 is 13 amino acids. V was trimmed by 4 bases and J by 7 bases, leaving 13 bases between them. The CDR3 nucleotides read TGTGCCAGTAGTACGGACCCCAAAGGTGGCTACACCTTC. Translation gives CASSTDPKGGYTF.

DNA for the CDR3: TGCGCCAGCAGTGACGGCCCCCCACCGGCGCAGACCCAGTACTTC. Protein sequence: CASSDGPPPAQTQYF. The V call is TRBV10-2, the J call TRBJ2-5; no clear D. V dropped 3 bases and J dropped 6 bases, with 17 bases sitting between them. The germline gives CDR1 WSHSY, CDR2 SAAADI. There are 15 residues in the CDR3.

The rearrangement links TRBV7-6 to TRBJ1-2; D is undetermined. The V gene lost 5 bases and the J gene lost 2 bases, with 9 bases spanning the gap. The CDR3 spans 13 residues. Germline-derived CDR1 and CDR2 are SGHVS and FNYEAQ. CDR3 DNA: TGTGCCAGCAGCCCGACGACCAACTATGGCTACACCTTC. This gives the protein CASSPTTNYGYTF.

The chain has TRBV2 and TRBJ2-3; 7 nucleotides agree with TRBD2. The CDR3 runs 15 residues. V gave up 6 bases and J gave up 3 bases; unmatched junction bases: 9. Germline assignment: CDR1 SNHLY and CDR2 FYNNEI. The CDR3 here is CASRLAGDGTDTQYF. The CDR3 nucleotides are TGTGCCAGCAGGCTGGCGGGAGATGGTACAGATACGCAGTATTTT.

In its sample, this clone was seen once. The V gene is TRBV28, the J gene TRBJ2-3, with TRBD1 matching over 7 bases. From germline, CDR1 is MDHEN and CDR2 SYDVKM. This CDR3 is built from 14 residues. V dropped 3 bases and J dropped 4; count of bases not matched to a gene: 4. The CDR3 region has the DNA TGTGCCAGCAGTTTGAGAGGGGGCGCAGATACGCAGTATTTT. It encodes CASSLRGGADTQYF.

The CDR3: CASSVYSLEDQPQHF. Written as DNA, the CDR3 is TGTGCCAGCAGTGTGTACTCCCTGGAAGATCAGCCCCAGCATTTT. This sequence joins TRBV6-1 and TRBJ1-5; no clear D gene. V lost 4 bases, J lost 5 bases, and 15 bases lay in between. The CDR3 contains 15 residues. Germline V gene data show CDR1 as MNHNS and CDR2 as SASEGT.

Details on this clone: The same CDR3 is also encoded by other DNA sequences in this sample. V gene TRBV4-2 combines with J gene TRBJ2-1; maybe TRBD1 (6 bases). Trimming shortened V by 2 bases and J by 0 bases, and 8 bases separated the two germline ends. The CDR3 runs 15 residues. The germline CDR1 and CDR2 sequences are LGHNA and YNFKEQ. The CDR3 reads CASSQTGSSYNEQFF. CDR3 nucleotide sequence: TGTGCCAGCAGCCAAACAGGGAGCTCCTACAATGAGCAGTTCTTC.

The chain links TRBV7-9 to TRBJ1-1, with D perhaps TRBD1 (5 bases). The CDR3 spans 15 residues. The V gene lost 0 bases and the J gene lost 8 bases, with 16 bases spanning the gap. The germline V gene encodes CDR1 SEHNR and CDR2 FQNEAQ (reference sequence). Written as DNA, the CDR3 is TGTGCCAGCAGCTTAGCGCCGGGCCCCAAGGGGGAAGCTTTCTTT. This encodes CASSLAPGPKGEAFF.

V and J are TRBV4-2 and TRBJ1-1, with D maybe TRBD1 (5 bases). The germline V gene encodes CDR1 LGHNA and CDR2 YNFKEQ. The germline V and J ends were trimmed by 6 bases and 3 bases, with 14 bases remaining between them. The CDR3 contains 14 residues. CDR3 bases: TGTGCCAGCAGTCCATCGCAGGGAGACACTGAAGCTTTCTTT. It codes for CASSPSQGDTEAFF.

The V and J genes are TRBV5-6 and TRBJ1-2; possible D gene TRBD1, 5 bases. Germline assignment: CDR1 SGHDT and CDR2 YYEEEE. The ends were cut back, 7 bases at V and 6 bases at J, with 16 bases in the middle. This CDR3 region has 13 residues. The CDR3 is CASGRGTEDGYTF. The CDR3, as DNA: TGTGCCAGCGGCCGTGGGACGGAAGATGGCTACACCTTC.

The J gene is TRBJ2-1, the V gene TRBV7-9; TRBD1 is a possible D gene (6 bases). Germline-derived CDR1 and CDR2 are SEHNR and FQNEAQ (reference sequence). CDR3 size: 15 residues. V was shortened by 0 bases and J by 8 bases, with 14 bases between the two germline ends. The CDR3 DNA reads as TGTGCCAGCAGCTTAGCGTCCGACAGGATCCATGAGCAGTTCTTC. Protein sequence: CASSLASDRIHEQFF.

The genes are TRBV6-6 and TRBJ2-5; D unclear. Looked up from germline, CDR1 is MNHNY and CDR2 is SVGAGI (reference sequence). The V end lost 1 base, the J end lost 5 bases, and 14 bases lay between the germline ends. This CDR3 is built from 15 residues. As DNA, the CDR3 is TGTGCCAGCAGTTACTTCGGTCAGGTTGGCGAGACCCAGTACTTC. This encodes CASSYFGQVGETQYF.

V is TRBV28 and J is TRBJ1-4; D gene ambiguous. In germline, CDR1 is MDHEN, CDR2 SYDVKM. The CDR3 sequence is 14 residues long. The V and J ends lost 7 bases and 0 bases respectively, with 9 bases between them. CDR3 sequence reads: CASTKGATNEKLFF. The DNA for the CDR3 is TGTGCCAGCACCAAGGGAGCAACTAATGAAAAACTGTTTTTT.

This sequence joins TRBV19 and TRBJ2-7; perhaps TRBD1 as D (5 bases). Per the germline V gene, CDR1 is LNHDA and CDR2 is SQIVND (reference sequence). The V gene lost 3 bases and the J gene lost 7 bases, with 13 bases spanning the gap. The CDR3 covers 13 residues. CDR3 sequence reads: CASSIGADWEQYF. Written as DNA, the CDR3 is TGTGCCAGTAGTATTGGGGCAGATTGGGAGCAGTACTTC.